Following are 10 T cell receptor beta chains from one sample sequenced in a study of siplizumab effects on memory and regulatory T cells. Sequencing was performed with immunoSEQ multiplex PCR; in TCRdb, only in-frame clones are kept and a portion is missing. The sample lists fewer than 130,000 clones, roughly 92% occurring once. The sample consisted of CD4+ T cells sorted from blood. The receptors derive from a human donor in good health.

CDR3 sequence (DNA): TGTGCCAGTAGTATAAGCTTCACGGGGAGGGCCAGGGGCAATGAGCAGTTCTTC. Translating it yields CASSISFTGRARGNEQFF. The chain has TRBV19 and TRBJ2-1; the D gene is possibly TRBD2 (7 bases). Germline CDR1 is LNHDA and CDR2 is SQIVND (reference sequence). The CDR3 length is 18 residues. With 2 bases removed from V and 6 bases from J, the gap between germline ends came to 23 bases.

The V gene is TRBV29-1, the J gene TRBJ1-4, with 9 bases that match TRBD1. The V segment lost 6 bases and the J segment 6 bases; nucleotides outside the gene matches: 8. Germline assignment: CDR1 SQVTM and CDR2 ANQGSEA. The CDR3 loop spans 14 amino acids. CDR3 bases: TGCAGCGTCCAGGTCGGGACAGGGCATGAAAAACTGTTTTTT. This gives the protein CSVQVGTGHEKLFF.

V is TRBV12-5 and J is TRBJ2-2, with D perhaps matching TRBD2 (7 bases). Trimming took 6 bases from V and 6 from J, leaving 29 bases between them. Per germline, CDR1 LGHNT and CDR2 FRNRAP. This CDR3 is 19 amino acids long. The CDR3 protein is CASGADSLLGGRGSGELFF. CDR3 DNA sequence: TGTGCTAGTGGAGCGGACAGCCTACTTGGCGGGAGAGGGTCCGGGGAGCTGTTTTTT.

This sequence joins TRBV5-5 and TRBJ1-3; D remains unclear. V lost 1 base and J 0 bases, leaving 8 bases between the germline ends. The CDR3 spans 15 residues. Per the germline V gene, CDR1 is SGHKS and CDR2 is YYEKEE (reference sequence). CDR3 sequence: CASSLSPVSGNTIYF. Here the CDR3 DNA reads TGTGCCAGCAGCTTGTCTCCGGTCTCTGGAAACACCATATATTTT.

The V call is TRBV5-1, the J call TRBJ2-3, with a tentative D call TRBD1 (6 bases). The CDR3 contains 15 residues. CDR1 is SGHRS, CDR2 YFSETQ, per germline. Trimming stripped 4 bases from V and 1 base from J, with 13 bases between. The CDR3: CASSADSSGTDTQYF. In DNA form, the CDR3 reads TGCGCCAGCAGCGCGGACAGTTCTGGCACAGATACGCAGTATTTT.

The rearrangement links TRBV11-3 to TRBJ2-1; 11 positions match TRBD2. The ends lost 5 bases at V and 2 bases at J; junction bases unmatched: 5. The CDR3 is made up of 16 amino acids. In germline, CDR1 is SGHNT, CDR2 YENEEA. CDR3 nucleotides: TGTGCCAGCAGCGTCCGACTAGCGGGGACCTACAATGAGCAGTTCTTC. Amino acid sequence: CASSVRLAGTYNEQFF. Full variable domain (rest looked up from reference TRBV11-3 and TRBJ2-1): EAGVVQSPRYKIIEKKQPVAFWCNPISGHNTLYWYLQNLGQGPELLIRYENEEAVDDSQLPKDRFSAERLKGVDSTLKIQPAELGDSAVYLCASSVRLAGTYNEQFFGPGTRLTVL.

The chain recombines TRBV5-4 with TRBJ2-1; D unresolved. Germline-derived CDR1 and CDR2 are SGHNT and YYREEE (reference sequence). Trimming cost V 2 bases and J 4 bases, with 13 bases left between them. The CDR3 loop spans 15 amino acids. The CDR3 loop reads CASSFAASFYNEQFF. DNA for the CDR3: TGTGCCAGCAGCTTTGCGGCATCTTTTTACAATGAGCAGTTCTTC. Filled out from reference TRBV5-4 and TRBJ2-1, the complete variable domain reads ETGVTQSPTHLIKTRGQQVTLRCSSQSGHNTVSWYQQALGQGPQFIFQYYREEENGRGNFPPRFSGLQFPNYSSELNVNALELDDSALYLCASSFAASFYNEQFFGPGTRLTVL.

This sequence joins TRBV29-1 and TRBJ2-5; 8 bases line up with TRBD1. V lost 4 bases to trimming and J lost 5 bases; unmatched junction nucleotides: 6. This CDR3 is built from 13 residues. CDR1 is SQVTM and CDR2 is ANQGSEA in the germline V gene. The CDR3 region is CSVGTGRWETQYF. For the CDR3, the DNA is TGCAGCGTTGGGACAGGGAGGTGGGAGACCCAGTACTTC.

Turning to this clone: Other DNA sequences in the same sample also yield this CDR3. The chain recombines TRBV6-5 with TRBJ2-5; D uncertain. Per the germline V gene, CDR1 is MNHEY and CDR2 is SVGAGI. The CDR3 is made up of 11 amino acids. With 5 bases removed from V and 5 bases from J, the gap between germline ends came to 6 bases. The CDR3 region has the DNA TGTGCCAGCAGTACAAGGGAGACCCAGTACTTC. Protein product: CASSTRETQYF.

This chain's CDR3 is CASSNGLAGGEAYEQYF. The DNA of the CDR3 is TGTGCCAGCTCAAATGGACTAGCGGGAGGAGAGGCCTACGAGCAGTACTTC. The J gene is TRBJ2-7, the V gene TRBV18, with 14 positions matching TRBD2. The ends lost 5 bases at V and 2 bases at J; junction bases unmatched: 8. CDR1 is KGHSH and CDR2 is LQKENI in the germline V gene. The CDR3 runs 17 residues.